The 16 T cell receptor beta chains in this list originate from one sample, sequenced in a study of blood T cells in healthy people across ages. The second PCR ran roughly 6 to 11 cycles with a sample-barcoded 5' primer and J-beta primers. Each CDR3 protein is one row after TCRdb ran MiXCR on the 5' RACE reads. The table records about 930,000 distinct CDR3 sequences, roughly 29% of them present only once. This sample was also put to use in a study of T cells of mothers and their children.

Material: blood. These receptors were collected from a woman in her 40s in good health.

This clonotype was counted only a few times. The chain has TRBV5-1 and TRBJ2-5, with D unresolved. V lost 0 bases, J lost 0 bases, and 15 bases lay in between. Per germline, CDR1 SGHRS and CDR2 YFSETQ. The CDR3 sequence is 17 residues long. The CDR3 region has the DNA TGCGCCAGCAGCTTGGCCGTGTCGTCAGGCTACCAAGAGACCCAGTACTTC. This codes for CASSLAVSSGYQETQYF.

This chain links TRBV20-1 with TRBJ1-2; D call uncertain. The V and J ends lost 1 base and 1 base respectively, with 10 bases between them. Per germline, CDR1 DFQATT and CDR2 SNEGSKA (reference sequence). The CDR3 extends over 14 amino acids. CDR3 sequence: CSARGTANNYGYTF. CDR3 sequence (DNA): TGCAGTGCTAGAGGGACGGCTAATAACTATGGCTACACCTTC.

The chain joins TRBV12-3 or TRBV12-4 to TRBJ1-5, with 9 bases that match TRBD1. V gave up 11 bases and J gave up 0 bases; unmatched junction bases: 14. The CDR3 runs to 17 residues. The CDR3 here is CAGTGTGLRNSNQPQHF. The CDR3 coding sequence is TGTGCCGGCACCGGGACAGGGTTAAGAAATAGCAATCAGCCCCAGCATTTT.

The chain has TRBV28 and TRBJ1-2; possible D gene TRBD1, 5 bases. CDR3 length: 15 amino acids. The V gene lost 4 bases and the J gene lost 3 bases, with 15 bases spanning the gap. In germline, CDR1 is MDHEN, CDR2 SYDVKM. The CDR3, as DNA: TGTGCCAGCAGTTCCCTGGGTGGAGGGGACTATGGCTACACCTTC. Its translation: CASSSLGGGDYGYTF.

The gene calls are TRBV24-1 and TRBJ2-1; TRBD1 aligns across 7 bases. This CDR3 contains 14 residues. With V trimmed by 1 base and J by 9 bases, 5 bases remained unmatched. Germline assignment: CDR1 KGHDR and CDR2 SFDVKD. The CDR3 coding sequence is TGTGCCACCAGTGATTTAGGACAGGCCGCTGAGCAGTTCTTC. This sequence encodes CATSDLGQAAEQFF.

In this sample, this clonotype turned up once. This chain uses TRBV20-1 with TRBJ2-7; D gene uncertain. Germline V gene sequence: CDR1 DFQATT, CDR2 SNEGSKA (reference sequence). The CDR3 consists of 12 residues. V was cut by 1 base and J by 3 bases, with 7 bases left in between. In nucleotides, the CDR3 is TGCAGTGCTAGAGTCGCAAACTACGAGCAGTACTTC. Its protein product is CSARVANYEQYF.

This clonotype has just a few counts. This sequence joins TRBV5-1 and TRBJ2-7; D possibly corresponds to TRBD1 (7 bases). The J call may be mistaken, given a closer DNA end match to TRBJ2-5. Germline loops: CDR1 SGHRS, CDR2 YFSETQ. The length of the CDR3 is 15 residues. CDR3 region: CASSSGGTDKETQYF. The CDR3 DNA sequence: TGCGCCAGCAGCTCCGGAGGGACAGATAAAGAGACCCAGTACTTC.

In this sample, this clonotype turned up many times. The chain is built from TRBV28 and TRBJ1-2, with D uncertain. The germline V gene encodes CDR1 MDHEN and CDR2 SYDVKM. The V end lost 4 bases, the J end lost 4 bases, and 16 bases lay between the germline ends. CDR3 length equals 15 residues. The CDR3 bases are TGTGCCAGCAGTTCGGCCGAGGGAGCCCGCTATGGCTACACCTTC. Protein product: CASSSAEGARYGYTF.

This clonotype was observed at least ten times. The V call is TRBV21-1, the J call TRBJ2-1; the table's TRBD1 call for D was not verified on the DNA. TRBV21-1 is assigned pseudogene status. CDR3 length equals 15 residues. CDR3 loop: CASSQVGVAYNEQFF. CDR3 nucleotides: TGTGCCAGCAGCCAAGTGGGGGTTGCCTACAATGAGCAGTTCTTC.

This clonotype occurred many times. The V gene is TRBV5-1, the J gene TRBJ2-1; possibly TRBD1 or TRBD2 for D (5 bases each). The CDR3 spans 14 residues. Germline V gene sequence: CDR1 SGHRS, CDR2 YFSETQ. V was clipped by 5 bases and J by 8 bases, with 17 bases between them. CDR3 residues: CASRFRGAGDEQFF. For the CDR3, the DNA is TGCGCCAGCAGATTCCGGGGCGCTGGGGATGAGCAGTTCTTC.

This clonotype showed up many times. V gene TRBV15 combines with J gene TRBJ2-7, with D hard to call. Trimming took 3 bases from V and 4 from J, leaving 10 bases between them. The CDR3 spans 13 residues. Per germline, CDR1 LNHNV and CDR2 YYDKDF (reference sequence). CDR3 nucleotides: TGTGCCACCAGCAGGCGGACGCCATACGAGCAGTACTTC. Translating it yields CATSRRTPYEQYF.

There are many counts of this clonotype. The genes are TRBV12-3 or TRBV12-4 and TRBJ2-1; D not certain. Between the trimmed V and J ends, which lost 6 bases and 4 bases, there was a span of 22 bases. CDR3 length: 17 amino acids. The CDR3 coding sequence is TGTGCCAGCAGGGACCCCCGGGTGGCAACCCGATACAATGAGCAGTTCTTC. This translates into CASRDPRVATRYNEQFF.

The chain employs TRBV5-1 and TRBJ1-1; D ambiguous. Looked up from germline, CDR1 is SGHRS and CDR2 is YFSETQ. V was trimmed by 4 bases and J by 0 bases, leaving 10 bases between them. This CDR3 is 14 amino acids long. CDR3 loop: CASSTALMNTEAFF. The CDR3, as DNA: TGCGCCAGCAGCACGGCCTTAATGAACACTGAAGCTTTCTTT.

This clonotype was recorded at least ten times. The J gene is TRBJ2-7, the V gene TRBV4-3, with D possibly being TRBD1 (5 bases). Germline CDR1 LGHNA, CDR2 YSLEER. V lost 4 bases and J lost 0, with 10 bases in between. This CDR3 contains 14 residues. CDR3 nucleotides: TGCGCCAGCAGCCGCGACAGTACCTCCTACGAGCAGTACTTC. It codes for CASSRDSTSYEQYF.

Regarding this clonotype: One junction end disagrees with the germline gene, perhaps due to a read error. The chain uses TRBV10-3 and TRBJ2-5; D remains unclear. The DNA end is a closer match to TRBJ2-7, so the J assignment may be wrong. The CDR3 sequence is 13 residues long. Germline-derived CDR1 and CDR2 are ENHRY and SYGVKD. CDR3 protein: CAPLGPYSDEQYF. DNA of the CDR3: TGTGCCCCCCTAGGGCCGTACTCCGACGAGCAGTACTTC.

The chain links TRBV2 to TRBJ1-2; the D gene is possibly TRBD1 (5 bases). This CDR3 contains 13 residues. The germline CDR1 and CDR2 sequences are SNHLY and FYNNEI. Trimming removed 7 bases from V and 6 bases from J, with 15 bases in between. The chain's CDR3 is CASKLARDDGYTF. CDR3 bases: TGTGCCAGCAAGTTAGCCAGGGACGATGGCTACACCTTC.